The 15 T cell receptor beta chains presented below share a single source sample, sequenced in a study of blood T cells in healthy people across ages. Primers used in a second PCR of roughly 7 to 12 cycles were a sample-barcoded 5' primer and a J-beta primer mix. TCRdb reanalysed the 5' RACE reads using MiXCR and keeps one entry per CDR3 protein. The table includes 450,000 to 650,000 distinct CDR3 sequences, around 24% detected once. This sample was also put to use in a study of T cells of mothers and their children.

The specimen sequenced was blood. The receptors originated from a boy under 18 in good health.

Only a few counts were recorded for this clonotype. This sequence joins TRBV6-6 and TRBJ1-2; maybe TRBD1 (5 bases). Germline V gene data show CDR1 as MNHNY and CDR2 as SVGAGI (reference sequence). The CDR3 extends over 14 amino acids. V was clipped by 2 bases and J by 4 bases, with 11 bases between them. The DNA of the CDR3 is TGTGCCAGCAGTTACGGGCAGGGTGCCTATGGCTACACCTTC. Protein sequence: CASSYGQGAYGYTF.

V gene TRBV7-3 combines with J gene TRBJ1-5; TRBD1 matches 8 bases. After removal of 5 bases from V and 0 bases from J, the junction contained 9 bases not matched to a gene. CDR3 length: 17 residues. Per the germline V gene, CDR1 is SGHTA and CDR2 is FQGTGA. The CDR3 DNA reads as TGTGCCAGCAGCCTCGACAGGGGCGAGTATAGCAATCAGCCCCAGCATTTT. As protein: CASSLDRGEYSNQPQHF.

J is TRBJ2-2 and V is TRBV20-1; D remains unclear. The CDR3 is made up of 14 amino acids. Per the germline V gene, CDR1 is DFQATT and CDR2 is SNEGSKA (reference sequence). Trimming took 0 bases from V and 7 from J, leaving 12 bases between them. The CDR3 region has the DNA TGCAGTGCTAGAGATCCGTCCCGCGGCGGGGAGCTGTTTTTT. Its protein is CSARDPSRGGELFF.

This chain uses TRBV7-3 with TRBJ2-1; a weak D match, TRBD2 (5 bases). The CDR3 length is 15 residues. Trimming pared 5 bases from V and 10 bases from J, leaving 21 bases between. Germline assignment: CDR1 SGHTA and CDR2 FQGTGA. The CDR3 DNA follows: TGTGCCAGCAGCCCCCAGAGGACTGCCCGGAGAGAGCAGTTCTTC. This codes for CASSPQRTARREQFF. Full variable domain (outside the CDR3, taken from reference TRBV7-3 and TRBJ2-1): GAGVSQTPSNKVTEKGKYVELRCDPISGHTALYWYRQSLGQGPEFLIYFQGTGAADDSGLPNDRFFAVRPEGSVSTLKIQRTERGDSAVYLCASSPQRTARREQFFGPGTRLTVL.

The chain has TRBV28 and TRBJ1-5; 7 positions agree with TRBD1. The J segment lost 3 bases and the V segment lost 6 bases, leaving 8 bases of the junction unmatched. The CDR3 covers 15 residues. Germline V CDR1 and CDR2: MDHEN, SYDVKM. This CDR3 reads CASSPPGQSNQPQHF. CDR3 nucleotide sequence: TGTGCCAGCAGCCCTCCGGGACAGTCCAATCAGCCCCAGCATTTT.

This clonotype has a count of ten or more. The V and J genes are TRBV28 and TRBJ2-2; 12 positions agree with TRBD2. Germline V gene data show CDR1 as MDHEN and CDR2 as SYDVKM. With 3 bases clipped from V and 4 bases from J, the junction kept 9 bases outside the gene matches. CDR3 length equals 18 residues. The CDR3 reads CASSFGELAGGLTGELFF. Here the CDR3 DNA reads TGTGCCAGCAGTTTTGGGGAACTAGCGGGAGGACTCACCGGGGAGCTGTTTTTT.

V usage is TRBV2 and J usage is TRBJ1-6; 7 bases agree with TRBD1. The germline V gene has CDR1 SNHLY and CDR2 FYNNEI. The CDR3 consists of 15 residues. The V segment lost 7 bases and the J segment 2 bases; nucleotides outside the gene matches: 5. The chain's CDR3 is CASNRQGAYNSPLHF. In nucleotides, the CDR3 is TGTGCCAGCAACAGACAGGGCGCCTATAATTCACCCCTCCACTTT.

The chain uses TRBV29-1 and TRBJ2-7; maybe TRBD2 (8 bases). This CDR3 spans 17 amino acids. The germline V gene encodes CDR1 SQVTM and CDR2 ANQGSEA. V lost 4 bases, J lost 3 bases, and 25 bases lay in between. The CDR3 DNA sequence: TGCAGCGTTGTTTCCCACTTGACAGCGGGGGACAGCTACGAGCAGTACTTC. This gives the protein CSVVSHLTAGDSYEQYF.

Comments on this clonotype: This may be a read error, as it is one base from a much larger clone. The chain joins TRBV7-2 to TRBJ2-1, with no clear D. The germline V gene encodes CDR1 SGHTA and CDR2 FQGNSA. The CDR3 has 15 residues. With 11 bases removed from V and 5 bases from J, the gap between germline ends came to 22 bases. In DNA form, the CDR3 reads TGTGCCGCCACGTCCGGTGGGTGTTGGAACAATGAGCAGTTCTTC. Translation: CAATSGGCWNNEQFF.

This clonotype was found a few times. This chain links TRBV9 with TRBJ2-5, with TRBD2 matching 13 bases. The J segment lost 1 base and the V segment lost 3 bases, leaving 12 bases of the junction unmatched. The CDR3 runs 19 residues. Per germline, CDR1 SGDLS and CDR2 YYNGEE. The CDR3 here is CASSAAPGLAGTSQETQYF. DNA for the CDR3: TGTGCCAGCAGCGCAGCCCCGGGACTAGCGGGAACCTCCCAAGAGACCCAGTACTTC.

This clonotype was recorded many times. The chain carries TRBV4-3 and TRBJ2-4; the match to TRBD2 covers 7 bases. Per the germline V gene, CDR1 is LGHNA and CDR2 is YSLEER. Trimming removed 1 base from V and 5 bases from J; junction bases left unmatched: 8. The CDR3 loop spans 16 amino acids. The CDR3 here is CASSQVSSGVENIQYF. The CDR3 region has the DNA TGCGCCAGCAGCCAAGTTTCGAGCGGGGTTGAAAACATTCAGTACTTC.

The CDR3 sequence is CSVEWTPWTDTQYF. The DNA of the CDR3 is TGCAGCGTTGAATGGACCCCCTGGACAGATACGCAGTATTTT. This chain uses TRBV29-1 with TRBJ2-3; D remains ambiguous. Germline V gene sequence: CDR1 SQVTM, CDR2 ANQGSEA. This CDR3 is 14 amino acids long. V shed 2 bases and J shed 3 bases, with 12 bases lying between them.

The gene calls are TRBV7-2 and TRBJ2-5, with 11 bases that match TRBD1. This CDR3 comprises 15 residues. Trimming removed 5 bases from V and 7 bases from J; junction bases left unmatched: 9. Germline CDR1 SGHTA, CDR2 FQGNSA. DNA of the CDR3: TGTGCCAGCAGCCCCCGGACAGGGGGCCCTGGGACCCAGTACTTC. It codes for CASSPRTGGPGTQYF. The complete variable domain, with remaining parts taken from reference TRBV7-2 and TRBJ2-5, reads GAGVSQSPSNKVTEKGKDVELRCDPISGHTALYWYRQSLGQGLEFLIYFQGNSAPDKSGLPSDRFSAERTGGSVSTLTIQRTQQEDSAVYLCASSPRTGGPGTQYFGPGTRLLVL.

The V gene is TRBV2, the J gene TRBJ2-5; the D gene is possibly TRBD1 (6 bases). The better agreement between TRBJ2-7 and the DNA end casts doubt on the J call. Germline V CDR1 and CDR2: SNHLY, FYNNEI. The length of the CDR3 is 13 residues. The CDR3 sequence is CASTPQGSYEQYF. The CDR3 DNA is TGTGCCAGCACCCCACAGGGCTCCTACGAGCAGTACTTC.

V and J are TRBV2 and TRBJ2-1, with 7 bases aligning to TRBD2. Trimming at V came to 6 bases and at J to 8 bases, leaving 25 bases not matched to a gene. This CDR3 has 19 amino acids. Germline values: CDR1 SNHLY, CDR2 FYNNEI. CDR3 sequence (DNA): TGTGCCAGCAGCTTAGCCCGGACCGGGAGGCTCGTGATTCGGGATGAGCAGTTCTTC. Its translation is CASSLARTGRLVIRDEQFF.